The clone carrying this TCR beta chain was recorded once. This sample was taken from a study of blood T cell repertoires in COVID-19. Study-level information: Samples representing acute and convalescent COVID-19 were sourced from the United States, Italy and Spain. PBMCs, B-cell-depleted T cells, or T cells were the source of the cDNA or gDNA that made up the material.

In the original processing: Estimation of nucleated cell counts was performed using reference gene primer amplification. Libraries were prepared by immunoSEQ multiplex PCR; TCRdb keeps only in-frame clonotypes and omits some of them. The DNA gave D and trimming, while V, J and clone size come from that table. The sample contains about 14,000 clones, around 83% of which appear only once. The clonotype comes from a woman between 50 and 59 years old with active or convalescent COVID-19. Sequenced material: peripheral blood.

The CDR3 loop reads CASSSAGNYEQYF. The CDR3 DNA is TGTGCCAGCAGCTCAGCGGGCAACTACGAGCAGTACTTC. V and J are TRBV7-9 and TRBJ2-7; possible D gene TRBD2, 6 bases. V shed 4 bases and J shed 3 bases, with 10 bases lying between them. CDR1 is SEHNR, CDR2 FQNEAQ, per germline (reference sequence). The CDR3 loop spans 13 amino acids.